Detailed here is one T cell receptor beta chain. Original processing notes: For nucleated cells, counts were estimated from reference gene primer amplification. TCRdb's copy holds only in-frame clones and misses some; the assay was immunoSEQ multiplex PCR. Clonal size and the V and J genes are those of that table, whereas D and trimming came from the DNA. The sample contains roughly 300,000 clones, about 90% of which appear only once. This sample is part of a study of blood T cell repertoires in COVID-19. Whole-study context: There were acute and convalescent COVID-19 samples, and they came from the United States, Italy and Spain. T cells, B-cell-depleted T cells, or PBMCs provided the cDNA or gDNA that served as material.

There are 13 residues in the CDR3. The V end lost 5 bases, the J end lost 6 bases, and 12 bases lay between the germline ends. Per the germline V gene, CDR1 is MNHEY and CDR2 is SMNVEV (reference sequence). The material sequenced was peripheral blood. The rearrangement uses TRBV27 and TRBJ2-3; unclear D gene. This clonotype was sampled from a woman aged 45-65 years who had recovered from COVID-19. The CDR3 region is CASSPLSADTQYF. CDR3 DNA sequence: TGTGCCAGCAGTCCCCTATCAGCGGATACGCAGTATTTT.